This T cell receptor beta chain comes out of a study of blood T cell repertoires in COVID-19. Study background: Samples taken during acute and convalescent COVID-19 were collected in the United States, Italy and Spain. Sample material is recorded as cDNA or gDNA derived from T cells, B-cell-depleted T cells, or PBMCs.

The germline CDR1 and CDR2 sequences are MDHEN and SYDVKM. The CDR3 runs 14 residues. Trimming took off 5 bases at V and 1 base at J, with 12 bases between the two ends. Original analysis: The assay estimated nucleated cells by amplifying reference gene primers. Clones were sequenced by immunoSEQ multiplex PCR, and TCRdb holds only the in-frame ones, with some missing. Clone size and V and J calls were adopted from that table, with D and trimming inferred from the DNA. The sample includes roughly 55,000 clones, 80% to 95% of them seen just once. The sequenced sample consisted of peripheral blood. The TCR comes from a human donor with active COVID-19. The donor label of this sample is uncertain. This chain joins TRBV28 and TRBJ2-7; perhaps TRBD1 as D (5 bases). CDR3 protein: CASSRPRASYEQYF. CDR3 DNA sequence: TGTGCCAGCAGTAGACCCAGGGCTTCCTACGAGCAGTACTTC. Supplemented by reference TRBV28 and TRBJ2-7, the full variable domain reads DVKVTQSSRYLVKRTGEKVFLECVQDMDHENMFWYRQDPGLGLRLIYFSYDVKMKEKGDIPEGYSVSREKKERFSLILESASTNQTSMYLCASSRPRASYEQYFGPGTRLTVT.